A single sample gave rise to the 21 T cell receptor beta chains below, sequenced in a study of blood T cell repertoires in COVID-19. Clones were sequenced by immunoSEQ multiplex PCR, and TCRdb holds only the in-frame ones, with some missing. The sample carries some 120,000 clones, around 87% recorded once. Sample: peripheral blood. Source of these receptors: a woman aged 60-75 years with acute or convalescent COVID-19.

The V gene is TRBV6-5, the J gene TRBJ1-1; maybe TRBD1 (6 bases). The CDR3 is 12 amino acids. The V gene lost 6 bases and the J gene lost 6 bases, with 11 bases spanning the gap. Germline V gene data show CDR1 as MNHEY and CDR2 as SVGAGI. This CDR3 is CASSSTGSEAFF. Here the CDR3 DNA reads TGTGCCAGCAGCTCAACAGGGTCTGAAGCTTTCTTT.

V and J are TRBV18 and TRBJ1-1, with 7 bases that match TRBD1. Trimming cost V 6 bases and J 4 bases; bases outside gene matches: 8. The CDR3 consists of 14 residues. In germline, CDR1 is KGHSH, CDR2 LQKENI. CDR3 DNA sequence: TGTGCCAGCTCCCTCAGGGGGGAAGGCACTGAAGCTTTCTTT. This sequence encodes CASSLRGEGTEAFF. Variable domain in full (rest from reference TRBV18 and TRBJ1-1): NAGVMQNPRHLVRRRGQEARLRCSPMKGHSHVYWYRQLPEEGLKFMVYLQKENIIDESGMPKERFSAEFPKEGPSILRIQQVVRGDSAAYFCASSLRGEGTEAFFGQGTRLTVV.

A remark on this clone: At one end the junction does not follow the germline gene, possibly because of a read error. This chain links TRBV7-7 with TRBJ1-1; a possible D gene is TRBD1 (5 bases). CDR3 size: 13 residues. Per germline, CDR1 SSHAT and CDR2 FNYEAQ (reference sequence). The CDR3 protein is CASSLTPRAEAFF. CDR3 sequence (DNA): TGTGCTAGCAGCTTAACCCCCAGGGCTGAAGCTTTCTTT.

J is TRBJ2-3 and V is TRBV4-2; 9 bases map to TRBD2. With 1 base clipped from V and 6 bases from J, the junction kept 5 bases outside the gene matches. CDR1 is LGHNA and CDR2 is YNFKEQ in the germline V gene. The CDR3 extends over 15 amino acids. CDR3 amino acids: CASSQAREGGDTQYF. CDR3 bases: TGTGCCAGCAGCCAAGCGCGGGAGGGCGGGGATACGCAGTATTTT.

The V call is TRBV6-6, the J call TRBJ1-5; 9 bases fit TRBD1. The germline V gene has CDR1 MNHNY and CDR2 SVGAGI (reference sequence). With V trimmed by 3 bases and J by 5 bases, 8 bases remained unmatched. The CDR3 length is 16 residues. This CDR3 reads CASSYGQGNFYQPQHF. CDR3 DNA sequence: TGTGCCAGCAGTTATGGACAGGGGAACTTCTATCAGCCCCAGCATTTT.

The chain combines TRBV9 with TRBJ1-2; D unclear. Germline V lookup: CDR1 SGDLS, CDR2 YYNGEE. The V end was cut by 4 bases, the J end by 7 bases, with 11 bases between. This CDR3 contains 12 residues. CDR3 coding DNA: TGTGCCAGCAGCCCGCTAACTCCTGGCTACACCTTC. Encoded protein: CASSPLTPGYTF. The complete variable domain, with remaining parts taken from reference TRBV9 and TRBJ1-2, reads DSGVTQTPKHLITATGQRVTLRCSPRSGDLSVYWYQQSLDQGLQFLIQYYNGEERAKGNILERFSAQQFPDLHSELNLSSLELGDSALYFCASSPLTPGYTFGSGTRLTVV.

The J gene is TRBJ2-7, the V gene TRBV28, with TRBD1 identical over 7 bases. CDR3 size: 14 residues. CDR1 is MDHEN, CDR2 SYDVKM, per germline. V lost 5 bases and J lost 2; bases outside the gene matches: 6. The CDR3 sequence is CASSIRDRPYEQYF. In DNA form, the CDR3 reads TGTGCCAGCAGTATCCGGGACAGACCCTACGAGCAGTACTTC.

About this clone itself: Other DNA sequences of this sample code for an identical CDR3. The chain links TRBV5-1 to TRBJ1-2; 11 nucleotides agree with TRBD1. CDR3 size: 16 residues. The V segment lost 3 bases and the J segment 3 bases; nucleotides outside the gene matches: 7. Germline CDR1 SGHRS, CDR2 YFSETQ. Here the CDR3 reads CASSSWGTGGDYGYTF. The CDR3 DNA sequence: TGCGCCAGCAGCTCGTGGGGGACAGGGGGGGACTATGGCTACACCTTC.

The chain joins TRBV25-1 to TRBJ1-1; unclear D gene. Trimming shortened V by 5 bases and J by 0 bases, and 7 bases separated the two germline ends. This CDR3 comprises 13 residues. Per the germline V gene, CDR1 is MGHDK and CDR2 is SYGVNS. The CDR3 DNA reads TGTGCCAGCAGTTTGAGTTTGAACACTGAAGCTTTCTTT. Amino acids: CASSLSLNTEAFF.

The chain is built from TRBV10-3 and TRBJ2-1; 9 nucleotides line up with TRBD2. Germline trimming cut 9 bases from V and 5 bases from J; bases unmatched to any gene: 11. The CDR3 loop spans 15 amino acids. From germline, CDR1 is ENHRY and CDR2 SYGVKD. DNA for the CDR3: TGTGCCATTGGACCGGGACTAGCATCCCACAATGAGCAGTTCTTC. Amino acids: CAIGPGLASHNEQFF.

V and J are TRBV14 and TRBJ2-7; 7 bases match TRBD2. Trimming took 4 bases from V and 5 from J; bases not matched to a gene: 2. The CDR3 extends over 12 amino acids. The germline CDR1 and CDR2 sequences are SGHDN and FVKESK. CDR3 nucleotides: TGTGCCAGCAGCCCAGCGGGACACGAGCAGTACTTC. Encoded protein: CASSPAGHEQYF.

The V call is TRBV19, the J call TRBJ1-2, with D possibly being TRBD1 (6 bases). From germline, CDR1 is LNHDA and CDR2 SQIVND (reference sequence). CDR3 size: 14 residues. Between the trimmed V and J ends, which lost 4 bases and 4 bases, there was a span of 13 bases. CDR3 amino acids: CASSTPGQSYGYTF. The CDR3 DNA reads TGTGCCAGTAGTACTCCAGGACAGAGCTATGGCTACACCTTC.

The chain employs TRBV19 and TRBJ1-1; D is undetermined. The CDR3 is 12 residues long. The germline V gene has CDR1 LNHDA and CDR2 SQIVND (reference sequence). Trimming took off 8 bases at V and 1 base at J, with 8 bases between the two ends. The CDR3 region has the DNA TGTGCCAGTTCCGTCAGGAACACTGAAGCTTTCTTT. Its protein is CASSVRNTEAFF.

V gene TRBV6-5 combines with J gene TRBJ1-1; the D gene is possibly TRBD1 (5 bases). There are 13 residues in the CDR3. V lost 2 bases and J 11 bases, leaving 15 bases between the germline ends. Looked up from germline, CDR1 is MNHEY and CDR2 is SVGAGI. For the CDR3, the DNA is TGTGCCAGCAGTTACGGTAACGGTGGGGCGGCTTTCTTT. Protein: CASSYGNGGAAFF.

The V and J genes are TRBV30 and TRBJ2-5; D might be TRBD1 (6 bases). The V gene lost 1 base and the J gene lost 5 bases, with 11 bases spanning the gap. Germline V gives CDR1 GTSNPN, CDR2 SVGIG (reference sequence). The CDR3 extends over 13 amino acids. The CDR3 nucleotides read TGTGCCTGGAGTGACAGGGTGGGGGAGACCCAGTACTTC. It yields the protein CAWSDRVGETQYF.

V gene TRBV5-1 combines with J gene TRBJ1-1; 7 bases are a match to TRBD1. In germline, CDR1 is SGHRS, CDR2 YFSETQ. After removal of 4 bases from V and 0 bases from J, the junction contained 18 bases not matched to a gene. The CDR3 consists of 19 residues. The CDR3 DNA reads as TGCGCCAGCAGCCAACCACAGGGGACCGGCGGACCCATGAACACTGAAGCTTTCTTT. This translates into CASSQPQGTGGPMNTEAFF.

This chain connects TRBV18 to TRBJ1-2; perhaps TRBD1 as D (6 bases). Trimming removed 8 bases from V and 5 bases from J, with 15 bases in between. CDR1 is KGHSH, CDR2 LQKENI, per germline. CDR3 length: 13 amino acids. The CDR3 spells CASNLGGSYGYTF. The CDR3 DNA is TGTGCCAGCAACCTAGGGGGTAGTTATGGCTACACCTTC.

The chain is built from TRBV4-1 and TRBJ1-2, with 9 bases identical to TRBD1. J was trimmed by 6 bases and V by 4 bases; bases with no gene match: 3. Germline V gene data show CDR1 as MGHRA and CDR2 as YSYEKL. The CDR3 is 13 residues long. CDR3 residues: CASSRGDRDGYTF. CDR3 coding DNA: TGCGCCAGCAGCCGGGGGGACAGGGATGGCTACACCTTC.

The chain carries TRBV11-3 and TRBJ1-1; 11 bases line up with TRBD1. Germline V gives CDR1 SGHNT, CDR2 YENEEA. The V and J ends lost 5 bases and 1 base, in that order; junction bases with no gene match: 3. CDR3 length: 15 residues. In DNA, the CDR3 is TGTGCCAGCAGCGCGGGACAGGGGGGGAACACTGAAGCTTTCTTT. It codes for CASSAGQGGNTEAFF.

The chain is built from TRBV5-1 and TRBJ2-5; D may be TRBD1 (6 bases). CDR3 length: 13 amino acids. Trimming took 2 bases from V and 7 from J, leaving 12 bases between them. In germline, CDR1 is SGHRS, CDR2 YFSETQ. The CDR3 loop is CASSLQGEGTQYF. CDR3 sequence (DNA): TGCGCCAGCAGCTTACAGGGTGAGGGGACCCAGTACTTC.

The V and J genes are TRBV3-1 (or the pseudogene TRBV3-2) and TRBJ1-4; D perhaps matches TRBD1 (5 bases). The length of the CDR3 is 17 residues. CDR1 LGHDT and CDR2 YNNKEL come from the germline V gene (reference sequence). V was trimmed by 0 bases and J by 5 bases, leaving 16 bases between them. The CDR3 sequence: CASSQDFQGGPNEKLFF. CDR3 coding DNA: TGTGCCAGCAGCCAAGACTTCCAGGGTGGGCCAAATGAAAAACTGTTTTTT.